The entry that follows covers one TCR beta chain sequence. Profiling relied on immunoSEQ multiplex PCR, and the TCRdb table lists in-frame clones only, not all of them. The data show roughly 93,000 clones, approximately 92% seen once. The data were taken from a study of T cell changes during pregnancy in multiple sclerosis. Per the germline V gene, CDR1 is GTSNPN and CDR2 is SVGIG (reference sequence). The CDR3 sequence is 15 residues long. V was cut by 3 bases and J by 6 bases, with 20 bases left in between. This TCR was sampled from a female donor with multiple sclerosis, enrolled in a pregnancy study. The chain uses TRBV30 and TRBJ1-1; D is possibly TRBD1 (5 bases). The sample consisted of peripheral blood, taken after pregnancy. Written as DNA, the CDR3 is TGTGCCTGGAGGGCCTCCGACAGAGGCAGGGCTGAAGCTTTCTTT. As protein: CAWRASDRGRAEAFF.